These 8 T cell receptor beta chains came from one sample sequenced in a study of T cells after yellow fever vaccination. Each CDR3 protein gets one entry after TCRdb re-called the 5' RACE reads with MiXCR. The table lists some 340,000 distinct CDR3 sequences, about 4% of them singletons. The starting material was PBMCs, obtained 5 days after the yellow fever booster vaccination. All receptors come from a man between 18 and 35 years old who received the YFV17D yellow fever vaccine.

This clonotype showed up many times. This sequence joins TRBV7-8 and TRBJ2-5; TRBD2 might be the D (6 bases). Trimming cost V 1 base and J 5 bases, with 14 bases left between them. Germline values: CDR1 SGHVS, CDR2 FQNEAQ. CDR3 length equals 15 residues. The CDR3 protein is CASSLVRGNGETQYF. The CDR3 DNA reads TGTGCCAGCAGCTTAGTGCGGGGCAATGGGGAGACCCAGTACTTC.

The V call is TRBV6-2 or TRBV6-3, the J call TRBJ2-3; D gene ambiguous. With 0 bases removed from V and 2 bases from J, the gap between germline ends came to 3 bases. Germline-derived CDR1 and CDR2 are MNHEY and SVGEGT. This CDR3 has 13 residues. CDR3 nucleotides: TGTGCCAGCAGTTACTCAGACACAGATACGCAGTATTTT. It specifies CASSYSDTDTQYF.

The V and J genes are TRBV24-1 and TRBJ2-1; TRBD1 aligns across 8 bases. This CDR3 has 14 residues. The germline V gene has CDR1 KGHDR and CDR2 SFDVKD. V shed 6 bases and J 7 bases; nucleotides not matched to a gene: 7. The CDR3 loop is CATSRTGSENEQFF. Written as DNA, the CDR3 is TGTGCCACCAGTAGGACAGGGTCCGAGAATGAGCAGTTCTTC.

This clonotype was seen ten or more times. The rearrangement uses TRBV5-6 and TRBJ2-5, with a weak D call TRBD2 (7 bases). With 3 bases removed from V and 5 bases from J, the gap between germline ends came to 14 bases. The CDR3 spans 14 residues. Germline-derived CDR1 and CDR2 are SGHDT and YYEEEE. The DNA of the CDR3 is TGTGCCAGCAGCTGGGGGGCGGGAGTCGAGACCCAGTACTTC. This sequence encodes CASSWGAGVETQYF. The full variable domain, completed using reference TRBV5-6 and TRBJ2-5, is DAGVTQSPTHLIKTRGQQVTLRCSPKSGHDTVSWYQQALGQGPQFIFQYYEEEERQRGNFPDRFSGHQFPNYSSELNVNALLLGDSALYLCASSWGAGVETQYFGPGTRLLVL.

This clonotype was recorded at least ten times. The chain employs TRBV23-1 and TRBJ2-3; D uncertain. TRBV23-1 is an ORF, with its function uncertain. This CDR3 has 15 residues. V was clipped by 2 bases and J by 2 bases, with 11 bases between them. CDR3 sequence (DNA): TGCGCCAGCAGTCAAGAGTCCCGAGACACAGATACGCAGTATTTT. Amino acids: CASSQESRDTDTQYF.

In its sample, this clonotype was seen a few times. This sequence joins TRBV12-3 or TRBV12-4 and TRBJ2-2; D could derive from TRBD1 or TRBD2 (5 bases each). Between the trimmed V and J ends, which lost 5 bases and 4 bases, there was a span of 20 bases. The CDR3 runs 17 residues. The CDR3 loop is CASSGGSGWDGTGELFF. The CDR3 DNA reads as TGTGCCAGCAGTGGGGGATCAGGGTGGGACGGCACCGGGGAGCTGTTTTTT.

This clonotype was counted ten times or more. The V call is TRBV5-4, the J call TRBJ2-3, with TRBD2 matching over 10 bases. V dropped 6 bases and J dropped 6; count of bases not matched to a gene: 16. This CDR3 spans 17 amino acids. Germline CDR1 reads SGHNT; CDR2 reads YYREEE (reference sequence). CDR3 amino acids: CASTDGGRLAGVDTQYF. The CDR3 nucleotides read TGTGCCAGCACCGACGGCGGGAGGCTAGCGGGGGTGGATACGCAGTATTTT.

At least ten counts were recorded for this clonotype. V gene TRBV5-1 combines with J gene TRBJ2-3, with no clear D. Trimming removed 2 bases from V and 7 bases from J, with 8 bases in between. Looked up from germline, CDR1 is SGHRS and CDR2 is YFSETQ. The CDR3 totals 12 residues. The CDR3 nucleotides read TGCGCCAGCAGCTTTGAGTCCCATACGCAGTATTTT. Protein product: CASSFESHTQYF.